One sample yielded the 18 T cell receptor beta chains listed below, sequenced in a study of response to subunit inactivated influenza vaccine. From the RT-PCR reads, TCRdb called clonotypes with MiXCR, one entry per CDR3 protein. Of around 490,000 distinct CDR3 sequences in the sample, around 8% were seen once. The sample consisted of PBMCs from blood, taken less than 30 months after vaccination. These receptor sequences come from a man aged 50 to 75 who received an inactivated influenza vaccine.

This clonotype was seen more than once but under ten times. The rearrangement joins TRBV5-1 to TRBJ2-3, with 11 positions matching TRBD2. Germline trimming cut 0 bases from V and 2 bases from J; bases unmatched to any gene: 8. The CDR3 consists of 18 residues. Germline-derived CDR1 and CDR2 are SGHRS and YFSETQ. This CDR3 reads CASSLVPLAGGLTDTQYF. In nucleotides, the CDR3 is TGCGCCAGCAGCTTGGTTCCGCTAGCGGGGGGCCTCACAGATACGCAGTATTTT.

This chain joins TRBV7-9 and TRBJ2-2; D may be TRBD1 or TRBD2 (5 bases each). The CDR3 loop spans 17 amino acids. The germline V gene encodes CDR1 SEHNR and CDR2 FQNEAQ (reference sequence). Deletions cut 2 bases from V and 4 bases from J, with 17 bases between. This chain's CDR3 is CASSLRLGTEPTGELFF. The CDR3 coding sequence is TGTGCCAGCAGCTTACGTCTGGGGACCGAACCCACCGGGGAGCTGTTTTTT.

V and J are TRBV20-1 and TRBJ1-1, with 7 bases matching TRBD1. Germline V gene data show CDR1 as DFQATT and CDR2 as SNEGSKA (reference sequence). The CDR3 sequence is 12 residues long. The trim removed 0 bases at V and 11 bases at J, leaving 6 bases unmatched. CDR3 nucleotides: TGCAGTGCTAGAGAGGAGACAGGGAGGGCTTTCTTT. Translating gives CSAREETGRAFF.

This clonotype was picked up a small number of times. V and J are TRBV29-1 and TRBJ2-7; no clear D gene. Germline CDR1 is SQVTM and CDR2 is ANQGSEA. V lost 5 bases to trimming and J lost 1 base, with 9 bases between them. The CDR3 runs 12 residues. The CDR3, as DNA: TGCAGCGTTCTGGCCAATTCCTACGAGCAGTACTTC. Its translation is CSVLANSYEQYF.

This clonotype turned up a few times. In nucleotides, the CDR3 is TGTGCCAGCAGCATAGGACTAGCGGGAGGAATGGGCGAGCAGTACTTC. It encodes CASSIGLAGGMGEQYF. This chain connects TRBV7-2 to TRBJ2-7; 14 positions match TRBD2. This CDR3 spans 16 amino acids. Germline V gene lookup returns CDR1 SGHTA and CDR2 FQGNSA. V gave up 5 bases and J gave up 6 bases; unmatched junction bases: 9. Using reference TRBV7-2 and TRBJ2-7 for the parts outside the CDR3, the full variable domain is GAGVSQSPSNKVTEKGKDVELRCDPISGHTALYWYRQSLGQGLEFLIYFQGNSAPDKSGLPSDRFSAERTGGSVSTLTIQRTQQEDSAVYLCASSIGLAGGMGEQYFGPGTRLTVT.

In this sample, this clonotype turned up many times. The V gene is TRBV9, the J gene TRBJ2-2, with TRBD2 identical over 10 bases. The CDR3 is 17 residues long. V gave up 4 bases and J gave up 1 base; unmatched junction bases: 7. Germline V gene lookup returns CDR1 SGDLS and CDR2 YYNGEE. The CDR3 DNA is TGTGCCAGCAGCCATCAGCGGGAGGGCTTGAACACCGGGGAGCTGTTTTTT. It translates to CASSHQREGLNTGELFF.

Only a few counts were recorded for this clonotype. The chain carries TRBV7-3 and TRBJ2-1; 8 bases map to TRBD2. Germline values: CDR1 SGHTA, CDR2 FQGTGA. J gave up 2 bases and V 3 bases, and 3 bases lay outside the gene matches. This CDR3 contains 15 residues. This chain's CDR3 is CASSFSGTTYNEQFF. The CDR3 bases are TGTGCCAGCAGCTTTAGCGGGACAACCTACAATGAGCAGTTCTTC.

This clonotype occurred a few times. CDR3 nucleotide sequence: TGTGCCAGCAGCAGCACCCCGGGACTTCGCACAGATACGCAGTATTTT. This gives the protein CASSSTPGLRTDTQYF. The rearrangement links TRBV9 to TRBJ2-3, with a tentative D call TRBD2 (6 bases). V lost 4 bases and J 1 base, leaving 16 bases between the germline ends. Germline values: CDR1 SGDLS, CDR2 YYNGEE. This CDR3 comprises 16 residues. The full variable domain, its missing parts supplied by reference TRBV9 and TRBJ2-3, is DSGVTQTPKHLITATGQRVTLRCSPRSGDLSVYWYQQSLDQGLQFLIQYYNGEERAKGNILERFSAQQFPDLHSELNLSSLELGDSALYFCASSSTPGLRTDTQYFGPGTRLTVL.

In regard to this clonotype: The CDR3 end shows no conserved phenylalanine or tryptophan, and so a read error is likely. The rearrangement uses TRBV12-3 or TRBV12-4 and TRBJ1-5; tentative D call: TRBD1 (6 bases). V was pared by 4 bases and J by 7 bases, with 11 bases between. CDR3 size: 13 residues. CDR3 residues: CASSYTGHQPQHL. The CDR3 nucleotides are TGTGCCAGCAGTTATACAGGGCACCAGCCCCAGCATCTT.

This clonotype came up a few times. The chain uses TRBV4-1 and TRBJ2-3; possible D gene TRBD1, 5 bases. CDR1 MGHRA and CDR2 YSYEKL come from the germline V gene. The CDR3 length is 16 residues. Deletions cut 4 bases from V and 5 bases from J, with 19 bases between. Written as DNA, the CDR3 is TGCGCCAGCAGCCTATTAATCCTGCAGGGTCAAGATACGCAGTATTTT. Residues: CASSLLILQGQDTQYF.

This clonotype turned up a few times. The chain recombines TRBV7-2 with TRBJ2-2; 9 bases map to TRBD2. Looked up from germline, CDR1 is SGHTA and CDR2 is FQGNSA. J gave up 6 bases and V 4 bases, and 9 bases lay outside the gene matches. The length of the CDR3 is 16 residues. The CDR3, as DNA: TGTGCCAGCAGCTCCAGGACTAGCGTGGGTGCCGGGGAGCTGTTTTTT. Its translation: CASSSRTSVGAGELFF.

This clonotype was seen a handful of times. J is TRBJ2-2 and V is TRBV27; possibly TRBD1 or TRBD2 for D (6 bases each). The CDR3 loop spans 14 amino acids. The V and J ends lost 4 bases and 6 bases respectively, with 12 bases between them. Germline loops: CDR1 MNHEY, CDR2 SMNVEV (reference sequence). The CDR3 protein is CASSWGAGAGELFF. The CDR3 region has the DNA TGTGCCAGCAGTTGGGGGGCCGGAGCCGGGGAGCTGTTTTTT.

There are a few counts of this clonotype. The chain links TRBV5-6 to TRBJ2-7; no clear D gene. Germline-derived CDR1 and CDR2 are SGHDT and YYEEEE. V lost 0 bases to trimming and J lost 4 bases, with 8 bases between them. The CDR3 spans 13 residues. CDR3 nucleotides: TGTGCCAGCAGCTTGGGCTCCGAGTACGAGCAGTACTTC. Translating it yields CASSLGSEYEQYF.

This chain connects TRBV6-1 to TRBJ1-2, with D possibly being TRBD1 (6 bases). The CDR3 loop spans 16 amino acids. The V gene lost 2 bases and the J gene lost 8 bases, with 21 bases spanning the gap. Looked up from germline, CDR1 is MNHNS and CDR2 is SASEGT. DNA of the CDR3: TGTGCCAGCAGTGAAAGGGGGGTCAGCCGCTCCGTCGGCTACACCTTC. Translated: CASSERGVSRSVGYTF.

This clonotype was observed at least ten times. This chain links TRBV5-1 with TRBJ2-2, with 13 bases identical to TRBD2. The V gene's germline CDR1 is SGHRS and CDR2 YFSETQ. V shed 1 base, J shed 7 bases, and the junction held 4 bases outside the gene matches. CDR3 length: 16 amino acids. CDR3 DNA: TGCGCCAGCAGCTTGACCGGACTAGCGGGGGACGGGGAGCTGTTTTTT. It encodes CASSLTGLAGDGELFF.

The rearrangement uses TRBV20-1 and TRBJ2-1, with 7 nucleotides matching TRBD2. The CDR3 runs 16 residues. Germline CDR1 is DFQATT and CDR2 is SNEGSKA (reference sequence). The ends lost 0 bases at V and 10 bases at J; junction bases unmatched: 15. The CDR3 DNA sequence: TGCAGTGCTAGAGATAGGGCTAGCGGCATGTTCAAAGAGCAGTTCTTC. Translating it yields CSARDRASGMFKEQFF.

Many counts were recorded for this clonotype. The V and J genes are TRBV4-3 and TRBJ1-5; no reliable D call. The CDR3 runs 15 residues. Trimming pared 0 bases from V and 7 bases from J, leaving 13 bases between. Germline V gene lookup returns CDR1 LGHNA and CDR2 YSLEER. The CDR3 DNA is TGCGCCAGCAGCCAAGATTGGCAGGTGGGCCAGCCCCAGCATTTT. Translating gives CASSQDWQVGQPQHF.

This clonotype has more than one count but fewer than ten. The chain couples TRBV20-1 to TRBJ2-5; D is possibly TRBD2 (6 bases). This CDR3 contains 12 residues. Looked up from germline, CDR1 is DFQATT and CDR2 is SNEGSKA (reference sequence). V was clipped by 6 bases and J by 1 base, with 9 bases between them. The CDR3 sequence: CSATSSQETQYF. For the CDR3, the DNA is TGCAGTGCAACTAGCTCCCAAGAGACCCAGTACTTC.